This TCR beta chain was captured in a study of shared clonotypes between healthy human individuals. This clone was counted at least ten times. CDR3 size: 11 residues. With V trimmed by 6 bases and J by 6 bases, 5 bases remained unmatched. CDR1 and CDR2 from the germline V gene are DFQATT and SNEGSKA (reference sequence). For every subset, genomic DNA was evenly distributed across several immunoSEQ plates. Generated by immunoSEQ multiplex PCR, the TCRdb table keeps only in-frame clones and is missing some. The sample contains about half a million clones, 60% to 80% of which appear only once. Unsorted samples, those not sorted, used 75 million to 90 million PBMCs for genomic DNA.

The receptor's source is a woman in her 40s in good health. Some clones in this sample may be carry-over from other donors' samples. Sequencing was carried out using PBMCs. This chain connects TRBV20-1 to TRBJ2-7; 7 positions match TRBD2. CDR3 coding DNA: TGCAGTGCGGAGGGACTACGCGAGCAGTACTTC. Encoded protein: CSAEGLREQYF.